The rows below give T cell receptor beta chains drawn from one sample of a study of T cell changes during pregnancy in multiple sclerosis. Repertoires were generated with immunoSEQ multiplex PCR, while TCRdb's copy carries only in-frame clones and drops some. The sample shows tens of thousands of clones, over 90% of them seen only once. The source material was peripheral blood, sampled after pregnancy. Receptors were obtained from a female donor with multiple sclerosis, enrolled in a pregnancy study. Each CDR3 is given with its conserved first and last residue. Fields, in order: clone size, J gene, V gene, D gene, CDR3 DNA, CDR3 protein. D genes are given only for firm matches. Clone size is shown for a subset of rows, as once, few, many or a class of expanded clone.

NA	TRBJ1-4	TRBV9	NA	TGTGCCAGCAGCGTAGCAGGGTTGAATGAAAAACTGTTTTTT	CASSVAGLNEKLFF
NA	TRBJ1-2	TRBV7-9	NA	TGTGCCAGCAGCTCCCGAGGAGTAGAGAATGGCTACACCTTC	CASSSRGVENGYTF
NA	TRBJ1-2	TRBV6-5	NA	TGTGCCAGCACGAAGCCCGGGACTTATGGCTACACCTTC	CASTKPGTYGYTF
NA	TRBJ1-4	TRBV7-6	TRBD1	TGTGCCAGCAGCTTAGCCGGGACAGTGGCCGATGCAAAACTGTTTTTT	CASSLAGTVADAKLFF
NA	TRBJ1-6	TRBV7-2	NA	TGTGCCAGCAGCTTAGTAGGGGTAGGTTCACCCCTCCACTTT	CASSLVGVGSPLHF
NA	TRBJ2-5	TRBV19	TRBD2	TGTGCCAGTAGTCCCCCGGCGGTAGCGGGGCAAGAGACCCAGTACTTC	CASSPPAVAGQETQYF
once	TRBJ2-7	TRBV5-1	NA	TGCGCCAGCAGCTTAGAAGGAGGACTTGCGAACTACGAGCAGTACTTC	CASSLEGGLANYEQYF
NA	TRBJ1-1	TRBV4-1	NA	TGCGCCAGCAGCTCCGGGGTTAACACTGAAGCTTTCTTT	CASSSGVNTEAFF
NA	TRBJ1-2	TRBV27	TRBD1	TGTGCCAGCAGTTTCCGACAGGGGTTCTATGGCTACACCTTC	CASSFRQGFYGYTF
NA	TRBJ1-3	TRBV6-5	NA	TGTGCCAGCAGTTCGAACACTGGAAACACCATATATTTT	CASSSNTGNTIYF
few	TRBJ1-6	TRBV6-5	TRBD1	TGTGCCAGCAGTTACGCTCAGGGACAGGCCCTCCACTTT	CASSYAQGQALHF
few	TRBJ1-5	TRBV5-1	TRBD1	TGCGCCAGCAGCTTCCTAACAGGGGATCAGCCCCAGCATTTT	CASSFLTGDQPQHF
NA	TRBJ1-6	TRBV2	TRBD1	TGTGCCAGCAGAGCCACAGGGGCCACCTATCCCCTCCACTTT	CASRATGATYPLHF
NA	TRBJ1-1	TRBV11-1	TRBD1	TGTGCCAGCAGCCGTTCGGACAGGGGGCACACTGAAGCTTTCTTT	CASSRSDRGHTEAFF
NA	TRBJ1-1	TRBV19	NA	TGTGCCACACACCCGGGGGGGCGAGGGTCCACTGAAGCTTTCTTT	CATHPGGRGSTEAFF
NA	TRBJ1-5	TRBV6-6	TRBD1	TGTGCCAGCAGGGGGACAGATCGCGGCAATCAGCCCCAGCATTTT	CASRGTDRGNQPQHF
NA	TRBJ1-2	TRBV21-1	NA	TGTGCCAGCAGCAAAGACAGGGGGGAAGCTAACTATGGCTACACCTTC	CASSKDRGEANYGYTF
NA	TRBJ1-2	TRBV27	TRBD1	TGTGCCACCCTGGCAGGGGGCGGGGGCTACACCTTC	CATLAGGGGYTF
NA	TRBJ1-2	TRBV28	TRBD1	TGTGCCAGCGTACCGACAGGGAAATTCCATGGCTACACCTTC	CASVPTGKFHGYTF
NA	TRBJ1-3	TRBV6-6	TRBD1	TGTGCCAGCAGTAAGGGGGCAAGTGGAAACACCATATATTTT	CASSKGASGNTIYF
NA	TRBJ1-2	TRBV7-2	TRBD1	TGTGCCAGCAGCTTAGGGTCAGGACAGGGGAAATATGGCTACACCTTC	CASSLGSGQGKYGYTF
once	TRBJ1-1	TRBV5-6	NA	TGTGCCAGCAGCTCCGTTAACAGGGAAGCTTTCTTT	CASSSVNREAFF
NA	TRBJ2-4	TRBV15	NA	TGTGCCACCAGCCCGCGAACCGGGGAAAGGGCCAAAAACATTCAGTACTTC	CATSPRTGERAKNIQYF
NA	TRBJ2-3	TRBV5-8	TRBD1	TGTGCCAGCAGCTTGGTTGACAGGGCAACAGATACGCAGTATTTT	CASSLVDRATDTQYF
once	TRBJ1-1	TRBV6-4	NA	TGTGCCAGCAGTGAAGGGGAGAACACTGAAGCTTTCTTT	CASSEGENTEAFF
NA	TRBJ1-3	TRBV7-8	NA	TGTGCCAGCAGTCTGCGGGAGGGAGGCACCATATATTTT	CASSLREGGTIYF
NA	TRBJ1-1	TRBV4-3	TRBD1	TGCGCCAGCAGCCAAGCCTTGTTTCAGGGGGGCCAGACAAGAGCTTTCTTT	CASSQALFQGGQTRAFF
NA	TRBJ1-6	TRBV7-2	NA	TGTGCCAGCAGTTCCTTCGTCGGGTTCAATTCACCCCTCCACTTT	CASSSFVGFNSPLHF
NA	TRBJ2-7	TRBV2	TRBD2	TGTGCCAGCGGGGGGGTCTTCTCCTACGAGCAGTACTTC	CASGGVFSYEQYF
NA	TRBJ1-2	TRBV18	TRBD1	TGTGCCAGCTCATTCGGACAGGGGTATGACTACACCTTC	CASSFGQGYDYTF
once	TRBJ1-5	TRBV4-2	TRBD1	TGTGCCAGCAGCCAAGAGGGGTCAGGGGGCAGCAATCAGCCCCAGCATTTT	CASSQEGSGGSNQPQHF
NA	TRBJ2-7	TRBV15	NA	TGTGCCACCAGCCCATACCCGGACAGCTCCTACGAGCAGTACTTC	CATSPYPDSSYEQYF
NA	TRBJ1-1	TRBV19	TRBD1	TGTGCCAGTAAGACAGGGTCGGCTGAAGCTTTCTTT	CASKTGSAEAFF
NA	TRBJ1-6	TRBV19	NA	TGTGCCAGTAGTATTCAGGGGACGAATAATTCGCCCCTCCACTTT	CASSIQGTNNSPLHF
NA	TRBJ1-5	TRBV2	TRBD1	TGTGCCAGCAGTGAGAGGACAGGGCTTCGTCAGCCCCAGCATTTT	CASSERTGLRQPQHF
NA	TRBJ1-4	TRBV7-2	NA	TGTGCCAGCAGCTTGTCCTTAGAAAAACTGTTTTTT	CASSLSLEKLFF
NA	TRBJ1-1	TRBV27	TRBD1	TGTGCCAGCAGTGACAGGGGGCGGGGGAACACTGAAGCTTTCTTT	CASSDRGRGNTEAFF
NA	TRBJ1-5	TRBV2	NA	TGTGTCAGCAGAGCAGCGGGGGGCTGGGGCAATCAGCCCCAGCATTTT	CVSRAAGGWGNQPQHF
NA	TRBJ1-4	TRBV19	TRBD1	TGTGCCAGTAGGCCATCGGGACAGGGGGATGAAAAACTGTTTTTT	CASRPSGQGDEKLFF
NA	TRBJ2-1	TRBV19	NA	TGTGCCAGTAGTATATTACAGGACGGTTACAATGAGCAGTTCTTC	CASSILQDGYNEQFF
NA	TRBJ1-1	TRBV29-1	TRBD1	TGCAGCGTCTCCCGGGACAGGGGAAAACAAACTGAAGCTTTCTTT	CSVSRDRGKQTEAFF
NA	TRBJ1-5	TRBV2	NA	TGTGCCAGCAGAGCAGCGGGGGGCTGGGGCAATCAGCCCCAGCATTTT	CASRAAGGWGNQPQHF
NA	TRBJ1-6	TRBV15	NA	TGTGCCACCAGCAGAGATGGCCAGGGTTGGAATTCACCCCTCCACTTT	CATSRDGQGWNSPLHF
NA	TRBJ1-1	TRBV27	NA	TGTGCCAGCAGGGGAGGGCCAACTCGGGGGCCAACTGAAGCTTTCTTT	CASRGGPTRGPTEAFF
NA	TRBJ1-1	TRBV19	NA	TGTGCCAGTAATATTCTAGGGGGTGCGAACACTGAAGCTTTCTTT	CASNILGGANTEAFF
NA	TRBJ2-7	TRBV6-5	TRBD1	TGTGCCAGCAGTTACTTGACAGGGGGGGTCGGGGAGCAGTACTTC	CASSYLTGGVGEQYF
NA	TRBJ2-1	TRBV5-1	TRBD2	TGCGCCAGCAGCTGGGGACTAGCGGGGGGGCAAGTAATACCGTACAATGAGCAGTTCTTC	CASSWGLAGGQVIPYNEQFF
NA	TRBJ2-2	TRBV7-2	TRBD1	TGTGCCAGCAGCGCTAAGACAGGGGGTGTTGGAAACACCGGGGAGCTGTTTTTT	CASSAKTGGVGNTGELFF
NA	TRBJ1-4	TRBV10-3	NA	TGTGCCATCAGTGACCCTAACAGGGATTCAGGCGAAAAACTGTTTTTT	CAISDPNRDSGEKLFF
NA	TRBJ2-1	TRBV18	TRBD1	TGTGCCAGCTCACCTATTTACCGGGACAGGGTGTGGAGCGGCGACAATGAGCAGTTCTTC	CASSPIYRDRVWSGDNEQFF
NA	TRBJ2-2	TRBV7-9	NA	TGTGCCAGCAGCTTCATTACAGGGATCGGGGAGCTGTTTTTT	CASSFITGIGELFF
few	TRBJ1-1	TRBV11-2	NA	TGTGCCAGCAGTCTATATGGGAACACTGAAGCTTTCTTT	CASSLYGNTEAFF
NA	TRBJ1-5	TRBV18	TRBD1	TGTGCCAGCTCACCAGACAGGGGGATTCAGCCCCAGCATTTT	CASSPDRGIQPQHF
NA	TRBJ1-6	TRBV6-5	TRBD1	TGTGCCAGCATGAGGGACAGCCTTAATTCACCCCTCCACTTT	CASMRDSLNSPLHF
once	TRBJ1-2	TRBV19	TRBD1	TGTGCCAGTACCCCCCCCGGGACAGGCCGCTATGGCTACACCTTC	CASTPPGTGRYGYTF
once	TRBJ1-1	TRBV6-5	NA	TGTGCCAGCAAATCTTACACTGAAGCTTTCTTT	CASKSYTEAFF
NA	TRBJ1-5	TRBV10-3	NA	TGTGCCATCAGTGACAGGGCGTTAAATAGCAATCAGCCCCAGCATTTT	CAISDRALNSNQPQHF
NA	TRBJ1-5	TRBV19	TRBD1	TGTGCCAGTAGTATAATCCTCGGACAGGGAGGAAAGCCCCAGCATTTT	CASSIILGQGGKPQHF